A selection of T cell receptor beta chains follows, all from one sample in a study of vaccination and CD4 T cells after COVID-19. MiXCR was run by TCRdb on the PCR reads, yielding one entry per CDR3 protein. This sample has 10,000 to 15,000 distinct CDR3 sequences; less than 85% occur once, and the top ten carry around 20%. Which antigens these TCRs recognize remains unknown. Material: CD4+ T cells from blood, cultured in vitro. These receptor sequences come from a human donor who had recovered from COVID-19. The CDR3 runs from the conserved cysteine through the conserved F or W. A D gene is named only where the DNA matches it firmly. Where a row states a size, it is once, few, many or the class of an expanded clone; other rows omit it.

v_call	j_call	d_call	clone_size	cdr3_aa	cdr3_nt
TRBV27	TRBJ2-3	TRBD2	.	CASSFLAGGADTQYF	TGTGCCAGCAGTTTTCTCGCGGGAGGGGCGGATACGCAGTATTTT
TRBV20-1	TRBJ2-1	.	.	CSARDPQRGYNEQFF	TGCAGTGCTAGAGATCCGCAGAGGGGCTACAATGAGCAGTTCTTC
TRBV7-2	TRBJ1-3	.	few	CASSLATGLSGNTIYF	TGTGCCAGCAGCTTAGCTACAGGGCTCAGTGGAAACACCATATATTTT
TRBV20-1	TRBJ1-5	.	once	CSARTQGGEFDPQHF	TGCAGTGCTAGAACTCAGGGCGGCGAGTTCGATCCCCAGCATTTT
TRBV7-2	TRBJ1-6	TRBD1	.	CASSLALTGGANSPLHF	TGTGCCAGCAGCTTAGCTTTGACAGGGGGCGCTAATTCACCCCTCCACTTT
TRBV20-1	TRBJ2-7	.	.	CSAPLGSSYEQYF	TGCAGTGCCCCCTTGGGTAGCTCCTACGAGCAGTACTTC
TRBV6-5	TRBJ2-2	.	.	CASSSRTLTGELFF	TGTGCCAGCAGTTCCCGGACCCTCACCGGGGAGCTGTTTTTT
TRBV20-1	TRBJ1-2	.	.	CSASAGYTF	TGCAGTGCTAGCGCTGGCTACACCTTC
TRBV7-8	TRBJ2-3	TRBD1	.	CASSLISGTGWGDTQYF	TGTGCCAGCAGCTTAATTTCCGGGACAGGGTGGGGAGATACGCAGTATTTT
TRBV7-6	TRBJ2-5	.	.	CASSFRTVKETQYF	TGTGCCAGCAGCTTCCGGACGGTGAAAGAGACCCAGTACTTC
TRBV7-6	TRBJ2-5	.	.	CASRLNRTPQETQYF	TGTGCCAGCAGACTTAACAGGACACCCCAAGAGACCCAGTACTTC
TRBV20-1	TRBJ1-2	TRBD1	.	CSAEDRRLNYGYTF	TGCAGTGCAGAGGACAGGCGATTAAACTATGGCTACACCTTC
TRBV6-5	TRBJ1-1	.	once	CASSFEGGSEAFF	TGTGCCAGCAGTTTCGAGGGGGGGTCTGAAGCTTTCTTT
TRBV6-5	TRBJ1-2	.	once	CASSYSTNNYGYTF	TGTGCCAGCAGTTACTCGACGAATAACTATGGCTACACCTTC
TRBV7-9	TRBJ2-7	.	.	CASSFSGRAAYEQYF	TGTGCCAGCAGCTTTTCGGGCAGGGCGGCCTACGAGCAGTACTTC
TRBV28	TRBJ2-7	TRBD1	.	CATDRGGSYEQYF	TGTGCCACAGACAGGGGCGGCTCCTACGAGCAGTACTTC
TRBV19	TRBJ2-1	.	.	CASSIEGQTYNEQFF	TGTGCCAGTAGTATCGAAGGGCAGACCTACAATGAGCAGTTCTTC
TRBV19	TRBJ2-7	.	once	CASSIDSVAASSYEQYF	TGTGCCAGTAGTATAGACAGTGTGGCCGCCAGCTCCTACGAGCAGTACTTC
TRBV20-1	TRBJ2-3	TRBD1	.	CSARGTGGRDTQYF	TGCAGTGCTAGGGGGACAGGGGGTCGGGATACGCAGTATTTT
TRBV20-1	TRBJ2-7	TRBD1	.	CSALRQGANEQYF	TGCAGTGCTCTCCGACAGGGGGCAAACGAGCAGTACTTC
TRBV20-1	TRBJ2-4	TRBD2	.	CSAERAGGGKNIQYF	TGCAGTGCTGAACGAGCGGGAGGGGGGAAAAACATTCAGTACTTC
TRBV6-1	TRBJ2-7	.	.	CASSEMGHSLYEQYF	TGTGCCAGCAGTGAAATGGGACATTCCCTCTACGAGCAGTACTTC
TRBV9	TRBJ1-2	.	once	CASSVGTDPYGYTF	TGTGCCAGCAGCGTAGGAACGGACCCCTATGGCTACACCTTC
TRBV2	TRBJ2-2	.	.	CASSETGPNTGELFF	TGTGCCAGTAGCGAGACAGGACCGAACACCGGGGAGCTGTTTTTT
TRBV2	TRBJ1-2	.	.	CASIVRTTYGYTF	TGTGCCAGCATCGTCAGGACCACTTATGGCTACACCTTC
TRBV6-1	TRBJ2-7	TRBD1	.	CASSHRDRGFSEQYF	TGTGCCAGCAGTCACCGGGACAGGGGTTTCTCCGAGCAGTACTTC